The source of this T cell receptor beta chain is a study of blood T cell repertoires in COVID-19. Looking at the study overall: The United States, Italy and Spain provided the acute and convalescent COVID-19 samples. T cells, B-cell-depleted T cells, or PBMCs provided the cDNA or gDNA that served as material.

The CDR3 covers 15 residues. Germline CDR1 reads MDHEN; CDR2 reads SYDVKM. V shed 5 bases and J shed 9 bases, with 20 bases lying between them. Study processing details: The authors estimated nucleated cell counts from reference gene primer amplification. Repertoires were generated with immunoSEQ multiplex PCR, while TCRdb's copy carries only in-frame clones and drops some. That table gives V, J and clone size, and the DNA gave D and trimming. The profile shows roughly 130,000 clones, roughly 80% of them singletons. A single count supports this clone. The V call is TRBV28, the J call TRBJ1-5; D unclear. This receptor was taken from a man aged 65 to 85 with acute or convalescent COVID-19. Input material: peripheral blood. CDR3 DNA sequence: TGTGCCAGCAGTCGGGAAAGGTCAAGAGTTGGGCCCCAGCATTTT. Protein product: CASSRERSRVGPQHF.